Given below is one TCR beta chain in context. Its cognate antigen is unknown. This sample stems from a study of OX40 agonist ivuxolimab in advanced cancers. Sequencing was performed with immunoSEQ multiplex PCR; in TCRdb, only in-frame clones are kept and a portion is missing. The top ten clones hold over 0.95% of a sample with roughly 76,000 clones, approximately 82% of them seen once. Study results and limitations: At doses 0.1 to 3.0 mg/kg, CD4+ and CD8+ clones expanded. Some nonresponders additionally presented with little normalized T-cell clonal expansion.

Germline V lookup: CDR1 SGHAT, CDR2 FQNNGV. V was pared by 2 bases and J by 8 bases, with 13 bases between. The CDR3 covers 14 residues. The sequence came from an adult with an advanced solid tumor such as melanoma, head and neck, liver or kidney cancer. V and J are TRBV11-2 and TRBJ2-1; D may be TRBD1 or TRBD2 (6 bases each). The sequencing used CD4+ or CD8+ T cells sorted from blood, collected in a trial of the OX40 agonist ivuxolimab. Here the CDR3 reads CASSLYPGGHEQFF. The CDR3 DNA reads as TGTGCCAGCAGCTTATACCCCGGGGGCCATGAGCAGTTCTTC.